This T cell receptor (beta chain) was retrieved from a study of cytomegalovirus exposure and HLA in healthy donors. Notes on the study in general: The majority of CMV-associated TCR beta chains were reported as apparently HLA-restricted in a later analysis.

V was trimmed by 3 bases and J by 3 bases, leaving 6 bases between them. Germline V gene data show CDR1 as MNHEY and CDR2 as SMNVEV (reference sequence). The CDR3 runs 13 residues. PCR amplification relied on 60 Vbeta primers (plus 13 Jbeta primers). Sequencing used immunoSEQ multiplex PCR; TCRdb keeps in-frame clones, though not all of them. The sample lists some 100,000 clones, 70% to 80% occurring once. As regards this clone: The antigen remains undetermined.

The chain couples TRBV27 to TRBJ1-5, with D hard to call. The material sequenced was PBMCs. The sequence derives from a woman aged 40 to 50 in good health and CMV-seropositive. In DNA, the CDR3 is TGTGCCAGCAGTTTTTACTTCAATCAGCCCCAGCATTTT. Translating it yields CASSFYFNQPQHF.